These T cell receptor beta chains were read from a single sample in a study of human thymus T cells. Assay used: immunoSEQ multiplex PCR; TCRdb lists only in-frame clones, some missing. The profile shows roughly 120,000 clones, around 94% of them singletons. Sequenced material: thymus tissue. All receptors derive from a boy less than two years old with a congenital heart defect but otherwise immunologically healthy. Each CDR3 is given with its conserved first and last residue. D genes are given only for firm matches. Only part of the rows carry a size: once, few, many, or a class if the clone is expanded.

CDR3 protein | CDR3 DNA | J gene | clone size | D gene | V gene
CASSRKRDEQFF | TGTGCCAGCAGCCGAAAGAGGGATGAGCAGTTCTTC | TRBJ2-1 | - | - | TRBV7-9
CASSLASHRGTFF | TGTGCCAGCAGCTTAGCTTCGCACAGGGGGACTTTCTTT | TRBJ1-1 | few | TRBD1 | TRBV7-9
CASSLGVSTDTQYF | TGCGCCAGCAGCTTGGGGGTGTCCACAGATACGCAGTATTTT | TRBJ2-3 | - | - | TRBV5-1
CASSHQELYYNEQFF | TGCGCCAGCAGCCACCAGGAACTTTACTACAATGAGCAGTTCTTC | TRBJ2-1 | - | - | TRBV4-1
CASSPDRRGYGYTF | TGTGCCAGCAGCCCGGACAGGCGGGGCTATGGCTACACCTTC | TRBJ1-2 | - | TRBD1 | TRBV5-6
CASSLEGPNEKLFF | TGTGCCAGCAGTTTAGAAGGACCGAATGAAAAACTGTTTTTT | TRBJ1-4 | once | - | TRBV28
CASSRSGLGINEQFF | TGTGCCAGCAGCCGGTCCGGGCTAGGGATAAATGAGCAGTTCTTC | TRBJ2-1 | - | - | TRBV7-2
CASSLGSLGHLADTEAFF | TGCGCCAGCAGCTTGGGGTCTTTGGGCCATTTGGCGGACACTGAAGCTTTCTTT | TRBJ1-1 | - | - | TRBV5-1
CASSLSHSGYEQYF | TGTGCCAGCAGTTTATCCCACTCCGGGTACGAGCAGTACTTC | TRBJ2-7 | - | - | TRBV28
CASSWTSGGALSTDTQYF | TGTGCCAGCAGCTGGACTAGCGGGGGGGCCCTTAGCACAGATACGCAGTATTTT | TRBJ2-3 | - | TRBD2 | TRBV2
CASNGTLRRSYNEQFF | TGCGCCAGCAATGGAACCCTAAGGAGGTCCTACAATGAGCAGTTCTTC | TRBJ2-1 | - | - | TRBV10-1
CASSPPMGPTGNTIYF | TGTGCCAGCTCACCACCGATGGGCCCTACAGGAAACACCATATATTTT | TRBJ1-3 | few | - | TRBV18
CASSLAPGGEQFF | TGTGCCAGCAGCTTAGCACCAGGGGGGGAGCAGTTCTTC | TRBJ2-1 | - | - | TRBV11-3
CASSLSDRLYEQYF | TGTGCCAGCAGTTTATCCGACAGACTCTACGAGCAGTACTTC | TRBJ2-7 | - | - | TRBV28
CASSLGTGFGYTF | TGTGCCAGCAGTTTAGGGACAGGGTTCGGCTACACCTTC | TRBJ1-2 | - | TRBD1 | TRBV28
CASSLTGHGELFF | TGTGCCAGCAGCCTCACAGGGCACGGGGAGCTGTTTTTT | TRBJ2-2 | - | - | TRBV6-5
CASSQGYFYNSPLHF | TGCGCCAGCAGCCAAGGGTACTTCTATAATTCACCCCTCCACTTT | TRBJ1-6 | once | - | TRBV4-1
CASSPGLAGGPGEQFF | TGTGCCAGCAGCCCGGGGCTAGCGGGGGGGCCTGGTGAGCAGTTCTTC | TRBJ2-1 | - | TRBD2 | TRBV7-9
CASSFGGGAYNEQFF | TGTGCCAGCAGCTTCGGCGGGGGGGCCTACAATGAGCAGTTCTTC | TRBJ2-1 | - | TRBD2 | TRBV7-2
CAREGVGNEKLFF | TGTGCCCGGGAGGGGGTAGGTAATGAAAAACTGTTTTTT | TRBJ1-4 | - | - | TRBV7-6
CASSVATGSGAFF | TGTGCCAGCAGCGTAGCTACAGGGAGTGGGGCTTTCTTT | TRBJ1-1 | - | - | TRBV9
CASSQPRDRGPEAFF | TGCGCCAGCAGCCAACCCCGGGACAGGGGGCCTGAAGCTTTCTTT | TRBJ1-1 | once | TRBD1 | TRBV4-1
CASSSEGGLASNEQFF | TGTGCCAGCAGCTCAGAAGGTGGACTAGCATCCAATGAGCAGTTCTTC | TRBJ2-1 | - | TRBD2 | TRBV7-2
CASSLFSGGPYNEQFF | TGTGCCAGCAGCTTGTTTTCCGGGGGCCCCTACAATGAGCAGTTCTTC | TRBJ2-1 | - | - | TRBV5-6
CASSSRGGEQYF | TGTGCCAGCAGCTCCAGGGGGGGCGAGCAGTACTTC | TRBJ2-7 | - | - | TRBV5-4
CASSRAQGEWVSNTEAFF | TGCGCCAGCAGCCGGGCACAGGGGGAGTGGGTCTCGAACACTGAAGCTTTCTTT | TRBJ1-1 | once | TRBD1 | TRBV4-1
CASTAGTSPDTQYF | TGTGCCAGCACCGCCGGGACTTCACCGGATACGCAGTATTTT | TRBJ2-3 | - | - | TRBV6-5
CASSLSLAGHFYEQYF | TGTGCCAGCAGCCTATCCCTGGCGGGTCACTTCTACGAGCAGTACTTC | TRBJ2-7 | - | - | TRBV7-2
CASSPGTYDEKLFF | TGTGCCAGCAGCCCCGGGACGTACGATGAAAAACTGTTTTTT | TRBJ1-4 | - | - | TRBV7-2
CASSPGGGYEQYF | TGCGCCAGCAGCCCCGGGGGAGGTTACGAGCAGTACTTC | TRBJ2-7 | - | - | TRBV5-1
CAWSTDYGYTF | TGTGCCTGGTCGACTGACTATGGCTACACCTTC | TRBJ1-2 | - | - | TRBV30
CASSIKGTSFDEQFF | TGTGCCAGTAGTATCAAAGGGACTAGCTTCGATGAGCAGTTCTTC | TRBJ2-1 | - | TRBD2 | TRBV19
CASNTGSGRQGKKDEQYF | TGTGCCAGCAATACCGGATCGGGCCGACAGGGAAAGAAGGACGAGCAGTACTTC | TRBJ2-7 | - | TRBD1 | TRBV28
CASSEFRADYGYTF | TGTGCCAGCAGTGAATTCCGTGCAGATTATGGCTACACCTTC | TRBJ1-2 | - | - | TRBV25-1
CASSLEGGVKETQYF | TGTGCCAGCAGCTTAGAAGGGGGAGTGAAAGAGACCCAGTACTTC | TRBJ2-5 | - | - | TRBV11-2
CASSLGPGTYEQYF | TGCGCCAGCAGTCTGGGGCCCGGGACCTACGAGCAGTACTTC | TRBJ2-7 | - | - | TRBV5-1
CASSTGTGARNQPQHF | TGTGCCAGCAGTACCGGGACAGGGGCTCGCAATCAGCCCCAGCATTTT | TRBJ1-5 | - | TRBD1 | TRBV6-6
CASSQGTAQYEQYF | TGCGCCAGCAGCCAAGGGACAGCCCAGTACGAGCAGTACTTC | TRBJ2-7 | - | - | TRBV4-3
CASSLRQGYPGEQYF | TGTGCCAGCAGTCTAAGACAGGGGTACCCGGGCGAGCAGTACTTC | TRBJ2-7 | - | TRBD1 | TRBV27
CASSSHPGTELFSGNTIYF | TGTGCCAGCAGCTCTCACCCCGGGACAGAATTATTCTCTGGAAACACCATATATTTT | TRBJ1-3 | - | TRBD1 | TRBV11-2
CASSPSLPTGQGGNGYTF | TGTGCCAGCTCACCATCACTCCCTACGGGACAGGGGGGGAATGGCTACACCTTC | TRBJ1-2 | - | TRBD1 | TRBV18
CASSRTSGGNSTDTQYF | TGTGCCAGCAGCCGGACTAGCGGGGGTAATAGCACAGATACGCAGTATTTT | TRBJ2-3 | - | TRBD2 | TRBV13
CAWSVADRGSEKLFF | TGTGCCTGGAGCGTAGCCGACAGGGGCTCCGAAAAACTGTTTTTT | TRBJ1-4 | - | TRBD1 | TRBV30
CTSSQERGHRLGDTGELFF | TGCACCAGCAGCCAAGAGAGGGGACACAGGCTGGGGGACACCGGGGAGCTGTTTTTT | TRBJ2-2 | once | - | TRBV1
CASSYSNTDTQYF | TGTGCCAGCAGTTACTCGAACACAGATACGCAGTATTTT | TRBJ2-3 | - | - | TRBV6-6
CASSLAGGDTTDTQYF | TGTGCCAGCAGTTTAGCGGGGGGGGATACCACAGATACGCAGTATTTT | TRBJ2-3 | - | TRBD2 | TRBV27
CASSQGGTSNQPQHF | TGTGCCAGCAGCCAAGGGGGGACCTCTAATCAGCCCCAGCATTTT | TRBJ1-5 | - | - | TRBV6-5